The 32 T cell receptor beta chains below were found in one sample sequenced in a study of blood T cell repertoires in COVID-19. The table came from immunoSEQ multiplex PCR; TCRdb's copy has only in-frame clones and leaves some out. Among about 80,000 clones listed, 78% were seen once. Sequencing input: peripheral blood. The source is a human donor in a cohort sampled during active COVID-19.

The rearrangement links TRBV27 to TRBJ2-7; 9 bases are shared with TRBD1. V was pared by 5 bases and J by 5 bases, with 10 bases of the junction left unmatched. CDR3 length: 15 amino acids. The germline V gene has CDR1 MNHEY and CDR2 SMNVEV (reference sequence). CDR3 protein: CASSRTGALGDEQYV. CDR3 nucleotide sequence: TGTGCCAGCAGTCGGACAGGGGCTTTGGGAGACGAGCAGTACGTC.

This clone is deemed medium-sized (0.01 to 0.1%). V is TRBV9 and J is TRBJ2-2; TRBD1 matches at 10 bases. The germline gives CDR1 SGDLS, CDR2 YYNGEE. CDR3 length: 15 amino acids. V gave up 4 bases and J gave up 4 bases; unmatched junction bases: 4. CDR3 sequence reads: CASSSRDRGTGELFF. CDR3 in DNA: TGTGCCAGCAGCTCCCGGGACAGGGGCACCGGGGAGCTGTTTTTT.

The count of this clone is one. The chain is built from TRBV24-1 and TRBJ2-3; 8 nucleotides match TRBD1. Trimming cost V 1 base and J 3 bases; bases outside gene matches: 5. Germline CDR1 reads KGHDR; CDR2 reads SFDVKD. The CDR3 length is 16 residues. CDR3 DNA sequence: TGTGCCACCAGTGATTTCGGACAGGGTAGAACAGATACGCAGTATTTT. Protein: CATSDFGQGRTDTQYF.

This chain uses TRBV6-6 with TRBJ2-2; 9 bases fit TRBD1. The CDR3 length is 15 residues. V gave up 3 bases and J gave up 5 bases; unmatched junction bases: 4. Germline lookup yields CDR1 MNHNY and CDR2 SVGAGI (reference sequence). In DNA, the CDR3 is TGTGCCAGCAGTTATTTCGACAGGGGGACCGGGGAGCTGTTTTTT. It codes for CASSYFDRGTGELFF.

This chain uses TRBV4-1 with TRBJ2-7, with TRBD1 matching 8 bases. J was trimmed by 3 bases and V by 0 bases; bases with no gene match: 1. The CDR3 runs 14 residues. CDR1 and CDR2 (germline): MGHRA, YSYEKL. Written as DNA, the CDR3 is TGCGCCAGCAGCCAAGAGGACAGGGACTACGAGCAGTACGTC. It codes for CASSQEDRDYEQYV.

The genes are TRBV3-1 (or the pseudogene TRBV3-2) and TRBJ2-2, with D perhaps matching TRBD1 (5 bases). The germline V gene has CDR1 LGHDT and CDR2 YNNKEL (reference sequence). This CDR3 contains 20 residues. V lost 3 bases, J lost 0 bases, and 23 bases lay in between. Written as DNA, the CDR3 is TGTGCCAGCAGCCATGACCCCCTGGGGCGAGCGTCAGCGAACACCGGGGAGCTGTTTTTT. Protein product: CASSHDPLGRASANTGELFF.

A few counts support this clone. The gene calls are TRBV11-3 and TRBJ2-1; TRBD2 aligns across 9 bases. V shed 1 base, J shed 8 bases, and the junction held 6 bases outside the gene matches. From germline, CDR1 is SGHNT and CDR2 YENEEA. The CDR3 length is 15 residues. The CDR3 region is CASSLALAGHYEQFF. Written as DNA, the CDR3 is TGTGCCAGCAGCTTAGCCCTAGCGGGACACTATGAGCAGTTCTTC.

The J gene is TRBJ1-2, the V gene TRBV14; no firm D call. This CDR3 comprises 19 residues. In germline, CDR1 is SGHDN, CDR2 FVKESK. Between the trimmed V and J ends, which lost 0 bases and 5 bases, there was a span of 25 bases. This CDR3 reads CASSQEFNSRAPKLYGYTF. CDR3 DNA sequence: TGTGCCAGCAGCCAAGAATTCAACTCCCGCGCCCCAAAACTATATGGCTACACCTTC.

This sequence joins TRBV27 and TRBJ1-5; D ambiguous. Germline loops: CDR1 MNHEY, CDR2 SMNVEV (reference sequence). The CDR3 consists of 14 residues. V lost 2 bases and J lost 3, with 8 bases in between. DNA for the CDR3: TGTGCCAGCAGTTTAGGCAGGTCCAATCAGCCCCAGCATTTT. This encodes CASSLGRSNQPQHF.

This chain connects TRBV2 to TRBJ1-2, with 7 bases identical to TRBD1. CDR1 and CDR2 from the germline V gene are SNHLY and FYNNEI. The length of the CDR3 is 15 residues. J gave up 2 bases and V 7 bases, and 10 bases lay outside the gene matches. The CDR3 DNA follows: TGTGCCAGCACGAGTCGCCCGACAGGGAACTATGGCTACACCTTC. As protein: CASTSRPTGNYGYTF.

The V and J genes are TRBV19 and TRBJ2-5; the D gene is possibly TRBD1 (9 bases). The CDR3 is made up of 22 amino acids. V was trimmed by 6 bases and J by 5 bases, leaving 40 bases between them. The germline CDR1 and CDR2 sequences are LNHDA and SQIVND (reference sequence). CDR3 sequence: CASSTTTGTGYEAGVGRETQYF. CDR3 coding DNA: TGTGCCAGTAGCACTACCACAGGGACAGGGTATGAAGCGGGAGTGGGGAGGGAGACCCAGTACTTC.

The rearrangement joins TRBV7-8 to TRBJ2-3; TRBD2 agrees at 12 bases. CDR3 length: 17 amino acids. Germline values: CDR1 SGHVS, CDR2 FQNEAQ. The V gene end was trimmed by 3 bases and the J gene end by 2 bases; junction bases not matched to a gene: 6. In nucleotides, the CDR3 is TGTGCCAGCAGCTTGCCGACTAGCGGGGGACTCACAGATACGCAGTATTTT. It translates to CASSLPTSGGLTDTQYF. Full variable domain (missing parts from reference TRBV7-8 and TRBJ2-3): GAGVSQSPRYKVAKRGQDVALRCDPISGHVSLFWYQQALGQGPEFLTYFQNEAQLDKSGLPSDRFFAERPEGSVSTLKIQRTQQEDSAVYLCASSLPTSGGLTDTQYFGPGTRLTVL.

This chain connects TRBV2 to TRBJ1-5; D is undetermined. The V and J ends lost 1 base and 2 bases respectively, with 6 bases between them. From germline, CDR1 is SNHLY and CDR2 FYNNEI. The CDR3 sequence is 14 residues long. CDR3 amino acids: CASSEGPGNQPQHF. DNA for the CDR3: TGTGCCAGCAGTGAAGGTCCGGGCAATCAGCCCCAGCATTTT.

This rearrangement joins TRBV14 to TRBJ2-3; 8 nucleotides agree with TRBD2. The germline V gene encodes CDR1 SGHDN and CDR2 FVKESK. The ends lost 2 bases at V and 4 bases at J; junction bases unmatched: 5. This CDR3 spans 15 amino acids. This CDR3 is CASSQRAGEADTQYF. The CDR3 DNA is TGTGCCAGCAGCCAAAGAGCGGGAGAAGCAGATACGCAGTATTTT.

The rearrangement links TRBV11-2 to TRBJ2-2; 7 bases fit TRBD1. The CDR3 runs 15 residues. Germline CDR1 reads SGHAT; CDR2 reads FQNNGV. J lost 0 bases, V lost 3 bases, and 1 base had no gene match. The DNA of the CDR3 is TGTGCCAGCAGCTTCGGGACAGCGAACACCGGGGAGCTGTTTTTT. Encoded protein: CASSFGTANTGELFF. Together with reference TRBV11-2 and TRBJ2-2, the CDR3 gives the full variable domain: EAGVAQSPRYKIIEKRQSVAFWCNPISGHATLYWYQQILGQGPKLLIQFQNNGVVDDSQLPKDRFSAERLKGVDSTLKIQPAKLEDSAVYLCASSFGTANTGELFFGEGSRLTVL.

V gene TRBV5-6 combines with J gene TRBJ1-3; 7 bases map to TRBD1. Germline loops: CDR1 SGHDT, CDR2 YYEEEE. V lost 0 bases and J lost 6; bases outside the gene matches: 3. CDR3 length: 14 amino acids. The CDR3 sequence is CASSLVQGENTIYF. For the CDR3, the DNA is TGTGCCAGCAGCTTGGTGCAGGGGGAAAACACCATATATTTT.

The V and J genes are TRBV29-1 and TRBJ2-3; TRBD2 is a possible D gene (5 bases). This CDR3 is built from 17 residues. V was cut by 1 base and J by 3 bases, with 20 bases left in between. Germline V gene data show CDR1 as SQVTM and CDR2 as ANQGSEA. This CDR3 is CSVEGYPTQTMTDTQYF. CDR3 nucleotides: TGCAGCGTTGAAGGATACCCGACGCAGACTATGACAGATACGCAGTATTTT.

The chain has TRBV6-2 or TRBV6-3 and TRBJ2-7; the match to TRBD2 covers 13 bases. Losses at the gene ends were 2 bases for V and 5 bases for J; bases not matched to a gene: 0. There are 14 residues in the CDR3. Germline CDR1 and CDR2: MNHEY and SVGEGT. DNA for the CDR3: TGTGCCAGCAGTTACGGACTAGCGGGAGACGAGCAGTACGTC. Translated: CASSYGLAGDEQYV.

The chain employs TRBV7-9 and TRBJ2-7; D is perhaps TRBD2 (7 bases). The CDR3 spans 14 residues. Germline V CDR1 and CDR2: SEHNR, FQNEAQ (reference sequence). The V and J ends lost 0 bases and 6 bases respectively, with 12 bases between them. The CDR3 bases are TGTGCCAGCAGCTTAGCGGGAGGGGGTGGCGAGCAGTACGTC. Residues: CASSLAGGGGEQYV.

This clone came up a few times. The chain carries TRBV30 and TRBJ1-5; D may be TRBD1 (5 bases). Germline assignment: CDR1 GTSNPN and CDR2 SVGIG (reference sequence). The CDR3 is 14 residues long. Trimming stripped 2 bases from V and 2 bases from J, with 10 bases between. CDR3 sequence (DNA): TGTGCCTGGAGTTCAGGGATGGGCAATCAGCCCCAGCATTTT. Its translation is CAWSSGMGNQPQHF.

CDR3 sequence reads: CASSIAGTGHTEAFF. In DNA form, the CDR3 reads TGTGCCAGTAGTATCGCCGGGACAGGGCACACTGAAGCTTTCTTT. The chain recombines TRBV19 with TRBJ1-1, with 9 positions matching TRBD1. CDR3 length equals 15 residues. V trimming: 3 bases; J trimming: 3 bases; junction bases outside the gene matches: 5. Germline lookup yields CDR1 LNHDA and CDR2 SQIVND (reference sequence).

This clone has a count of ten or more. V usage is TRBV30 and J usage is TRBJ2-7, with 11 bases fitting TRBD1. The CDR3 is made up of 13 amino acids. V lost 6 bases to trimming and J lost 3 bases; unmatched junction nucleotides: 4. In germline, CDR1 is GTSNPN, CDR2 SVGIG (reference sequence). CDR3 region: CACGTGGLYEQYV. The CDR3 DNA is TGTGCCTGCGGGACAGGGGGGCTCTACGAGCAGTACGTC.

The V call is TRBV28, the J call TRBJ1-1; tentative D call: TRBD1 (5 bases). This CDR3 contains 13 residues. Trimming pared 4 bases from V and 2 bases from J, leaving 8 bases between. Germline values: CDR1 MDHEN, CDR2 SYDVKM. As DNA, the CDR3 is TGTGCCAGCAGTTGGGGCACAAACACTGAAGCTTTCTTT. The encoded protein is CASSWGTNTEAFF.

The V call is TRBV30, the J call TRBJ2-2, with D perhaps TRBD2 (6 bases). The CDR3 is made up of 14 amino acids. Germline lookup yields CDR1 GTSNPN and CDR2 SVGIG (reference sequence). Trimming shortened V by 0 bases and J by 3 bases, and 8 bases separated the two germline ends. The CDR3 bases are TGTGCCTGGAGTGTAGGAGGGTACACCGGGGAGCTGTTTTTT. It specifies CAWSVGGYTGELFF.

This sequence joins TRBV19 and TRBJ2-5; possible D gene TRBD2, 5 bases. Germline V gives CDR1 LNHDA, CDR2 SQIVND (reference sequence). The CDR3 runs 15 residues. V lost 3 bases to trimming and J lost 3 bases, with 14 bases between them. This CDR3 reads CASSISTGREETQYF. The CDR3 DNA is TGTGCCAGTAGTATTTCGACGGGGAGAGAAGAGACCCAGTACTTC.

The gene calls are TRBV19 and TRBJ1-2; 7 bases fit TRBD1. V shed 4 bases and J 3 bases; nucleotides not matched to a gene: 11. Germline V gene lookup returns CDR1 LNHDA and CDR2 SQIVND (reference sequence). This CDR3 has 16 residues. This chain's CDR3 is CASSTLQGIFDYGYTF. The CDR3 DNA sequence: TGTGCCAGTAGTACTCTACAGGGGATTTTTGACTATGGCTACACCTTC.

This clone was detected only once. The V call is TRBV6-1, the J call TRBJ2-1, with 9 nucleotides matching TRBD1. The CDR3 is 12 amino acids. The germline V gene has CDR1 MNHNS and CDR2 SASEGT. The junction had 5 bases not matched to a gene; V was cut back by 2 bases and J by 15 bases. The CDR3 DNA reads as TGTGCCAGCAGTGAAACAGGGGGCCGTGTGTTCTTC. Protein: CASSETGGRVFF.

This chain joins TRBV7-6 and TRBJ2-7, with TRBD2 matching 8 bases. The germline V gene encodes CDR1 SGHVS and CDR2 FNYEAQ. The CDR3 has 15 residues. The V gene end was trimmed by 5 bases and the J gene end by 3 bases; junction bases not matched to a gene: 9. The CDR3 DNA is TGTGCCAGCAGCCGGGAGGGGGGACTGAGCTACGAGCAGTACTTC. This gives the protein CASSREGGLSYEQYF.

V is TRBV10-2 and J is TRBJ2-5; perhaps TRBD1 as D (6 bases). CDR1 and CDR2 from the germline V gene are WSHSY and SAAADI. The CDR3 has 13 residues. Trimming removed 6 bases from V and 5 bases from J, with 13 bases in between. CDR3 sequence: CASRGAGMETQYF. In DNA form, the CDR3 reads TGCGCCAGCAGGGGGGCAGGTATGGAGACCCAGTACTTC.

The chain links TRBV19 to TRBJ1-6; D is perhaps TRBD1 (5 bases). V was shortened by 3 bases and J by 8 bases, with 17 bases between the two germline ends. In germline, CDR1 is LNHDA, CDR2 SQIVND (reference sequence). CDR3 length equals 16 residues. DNA of the CDR3: TGTGCCAGTAGTATTTCAAACGGACATATGGATTCACCCCTCCACTTT. This codes for CASSISNGHMDSPLHF.

The chain carries TRBV12-3 or TRBV12-4 and TRBJ1-2; possibly TRBD1 for D (5 bases). Trimming cost V 6 bases and J 5 bases, with 10 bases left between them. This CDR3 comprises 12 residues. CDR3 DNA: TGTGCCAGCAGCGGGACTCCATATGGCTACACCTTC. It codes for CASSGTPYGYTF.

The J gene is TRBJ2-7, the V gene TRBV29-1; the D is unclear. CDR1 is SQVTM and CDR2 is ANQGSEA in the germline V gene. V was cut by 1 base and J by 4 bases, with 11 bases left in between. The CDR3 totals 13 residues. CDR3 nucleotide sequence: TGCAGCGTTGAAGGCCCTTTAGATTACGAGCAGTACTTC. It translates to CSVEGPLDYEQYF.